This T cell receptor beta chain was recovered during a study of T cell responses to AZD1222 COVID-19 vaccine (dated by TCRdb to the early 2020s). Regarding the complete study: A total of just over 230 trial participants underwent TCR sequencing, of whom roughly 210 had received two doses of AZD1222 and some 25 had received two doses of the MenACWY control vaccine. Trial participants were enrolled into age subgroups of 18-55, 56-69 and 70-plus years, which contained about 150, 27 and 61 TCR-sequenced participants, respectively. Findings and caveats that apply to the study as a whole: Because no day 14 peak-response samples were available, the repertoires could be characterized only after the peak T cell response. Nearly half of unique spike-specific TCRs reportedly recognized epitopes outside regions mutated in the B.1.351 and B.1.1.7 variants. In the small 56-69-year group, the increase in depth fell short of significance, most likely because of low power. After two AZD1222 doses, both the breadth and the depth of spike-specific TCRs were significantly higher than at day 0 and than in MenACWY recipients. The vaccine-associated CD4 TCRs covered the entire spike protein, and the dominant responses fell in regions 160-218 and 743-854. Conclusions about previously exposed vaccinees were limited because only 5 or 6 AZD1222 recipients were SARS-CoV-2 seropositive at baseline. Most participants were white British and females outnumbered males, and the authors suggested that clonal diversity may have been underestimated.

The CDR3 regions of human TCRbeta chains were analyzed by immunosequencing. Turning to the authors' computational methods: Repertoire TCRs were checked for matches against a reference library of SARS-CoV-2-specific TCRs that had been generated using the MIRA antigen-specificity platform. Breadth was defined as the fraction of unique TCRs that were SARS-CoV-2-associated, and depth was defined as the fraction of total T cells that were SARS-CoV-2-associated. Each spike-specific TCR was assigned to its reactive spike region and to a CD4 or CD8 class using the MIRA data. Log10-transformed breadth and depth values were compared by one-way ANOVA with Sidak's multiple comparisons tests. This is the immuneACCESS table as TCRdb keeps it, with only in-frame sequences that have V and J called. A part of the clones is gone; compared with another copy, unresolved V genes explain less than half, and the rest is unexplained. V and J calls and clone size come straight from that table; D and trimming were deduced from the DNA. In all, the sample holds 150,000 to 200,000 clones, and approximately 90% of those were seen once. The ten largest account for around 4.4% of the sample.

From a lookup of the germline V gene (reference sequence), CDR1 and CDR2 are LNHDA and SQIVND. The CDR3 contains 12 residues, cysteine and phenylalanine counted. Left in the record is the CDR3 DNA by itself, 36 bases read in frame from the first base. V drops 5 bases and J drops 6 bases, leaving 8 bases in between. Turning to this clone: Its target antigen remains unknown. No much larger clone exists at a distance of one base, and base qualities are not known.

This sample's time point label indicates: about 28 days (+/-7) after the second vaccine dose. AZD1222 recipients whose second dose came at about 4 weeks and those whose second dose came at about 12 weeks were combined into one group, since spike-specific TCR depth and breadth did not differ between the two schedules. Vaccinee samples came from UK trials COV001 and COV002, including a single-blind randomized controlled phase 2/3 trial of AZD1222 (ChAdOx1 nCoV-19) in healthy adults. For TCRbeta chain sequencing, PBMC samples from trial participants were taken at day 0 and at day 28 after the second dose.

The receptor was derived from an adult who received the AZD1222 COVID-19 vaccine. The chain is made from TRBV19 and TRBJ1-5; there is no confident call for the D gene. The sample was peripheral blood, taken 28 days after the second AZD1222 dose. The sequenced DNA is TGTGCCAGTAGTGCGGAGGGTCAGCCCCAGCATTTT. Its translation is CASSAEGQPQHF.